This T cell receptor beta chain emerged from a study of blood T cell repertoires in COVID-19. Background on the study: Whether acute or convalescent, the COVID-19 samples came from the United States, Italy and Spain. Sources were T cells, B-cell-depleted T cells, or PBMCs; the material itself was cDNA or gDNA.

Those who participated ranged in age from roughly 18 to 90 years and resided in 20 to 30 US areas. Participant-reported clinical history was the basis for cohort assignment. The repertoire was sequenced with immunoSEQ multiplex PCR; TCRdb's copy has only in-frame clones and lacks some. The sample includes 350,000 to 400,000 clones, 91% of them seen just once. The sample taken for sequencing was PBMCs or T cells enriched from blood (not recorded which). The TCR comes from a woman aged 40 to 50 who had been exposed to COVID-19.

The DNA of the CDR3 is TGTGCCAGCAGCCCCCGTGGGGGGAGAGGCTCTGGAAACACCATATATTTT. As protein: CASSPRGGRGSGNTIYF. J is TRBJ1-3 and V is TRBV5-4, with TRBD1 as a possible D gene (5 bases). The V end lost 4 bases, the J end lost 0 bases, and 17 bases lay between the germline ends. The CDR3 consists of 17 residues. Per the germline V gene, CDR1 is SGHNT and CDR2 is YYREEE (reference sequence).